What follows are 8 T cell receptor beta chains derived from one specimen sequenced in a study of blood T cell repertoires in COVID-19. The table came from immunoSEQ multiplex PCR; TCRdb's copy has only in-frame clones and leaves some out. Altogether around 190,000 clones are present, around 84% being singletons, with the ten largest covering roughly 5%. What was sequenced was peripheral blood. The receptors were sampled from a woman of 80 years or more with acute or convalescent COVID-19.

This rearrangement joins TRBV7-2 to TRBJ1-2; D is unclear. Per the germline V gene, CDR1 is SGHTA and CDR2 is FQGNSA. V was cut by 0 bases and J by 4 bases, with 9 bases left in between. The CDR3 is 14 amino acids. The CDR3 DNA is TGTGCCAGCAGCTTAGCGTTCGGAGGCTATGGCTACACCTTC. Its protein product is CASSLAFGGYGYTF.

V usage is TRBV27 and J usage is TRBJ1-5, with a weak D call TRBD1 (6 bases). V lost 6 bases and J lost 2, with 14 bases in between. The germline gives CDR1 MNHEY, CDR2 SMNVEV (reference sequence). The CDR3 is made up of 15 amino acids. The CDR3 is CASSPQGYGNQPQHF. The CDR3 nucleotides are TGTGCCAGCAGCCCACAGGGTTACGGCAATCAGCCCCAGCATTTT.

The rearrangement uses TRBV14 and TRBJ2-1; D gene ambiguous. The V gene lost 4 bases and the J gene lost 1 base, with 8 bases spanning the gap. Germline lookup yields CDR1 SGHDN and CDR2 FVKESK. The CDR3 spans 14 residues. CDR3 sequence (DNA): TGTGCCAGCAGCCCTCGAGGATCCTACAATGAGCAGTTCTTC. Protein: CASSPRGSYNEQFF.

This chain joins TRBV6-6 and TRBJ2-7, with a weak D call TRBD2 (7 bases). The V end was cut by 2 bases, the J end by 7 bases, with 21 bases between. The CDR3 runs 16 residues. In germline, CDR1 is MNHNY, CDR2 SVGAGI (reference sequence). The CDR3 spells CASSYLSGGAGLEQYF. The CDR3 DNA reads TGTGCCAGCAGTTACCTTTCGGGGGGCGCGGGGCTGGAGCAGTACTTC.

The genes are TRBV2 and TRBJ2-4; D is possibly TRBD2 (6 bases). Germline V gene lookup returns CDR1 SNHLY and CDR2 FYNNEI. V lost 4 bases to trimming and J lost 6 bases, with 13 bases between them. CDR3 length: 14 residues. The CDR3: CASSGLREGNIQYF. In DNA, the CDR3 is TGTGCCAGCAGTGGGTTGCGGGAAGGAAACATTCAGTACTTC. Full variable domain (outside the CDR3, taken from reference TRBV2 and TRBJ2-4): EPEVTQTPSHQVTQMGQEVILRCVPISNHLYFYWYRQILGQKVEFLVSFYNNEISEKSEIFDDQFSVERPDGSNFTLKIRSTKLEDSAMYFCASSGLREGNIQYFGAGTRLSVL.

On this clone: The CDR3 end shows no conserved phenylalanine or tryptophan, and so a read error is likely. The limits of the CDR3 on the DNA are not certain, so only TCRdb's listed CDR3 is given. The rearrangement links TRBV29-1 to TRBJ2-7; whether TRBD1, the table's D call, matches the DNA was not checked. CDR1 and CDR2 (germline): SQVTM, ANQGSEA. The CDR3 has 8 amino acids, counting both end residues. The CDR3 region is CSVESGFL.

This chain joins TRBV7-2 and TRBJ1-2, with 8 bases lining up with TRBD1. The CDR3 spans 16 residues. Germline V CDR1 and CDR2: SGHTA, FQGNSA. The trim removed 2 bases at V and 6 bases at J, leaving 11 bases unmatched. CDR3 nucleotides: TGTGCCAGCAGCTTACGGGCAGGGGGCGCTCAGGATGGCTACACCTTC. Translating it yields CASSLRAGGAQDGYTF.

The chain carries TRBV28 and TRBJ1-1; D uncertain. Germline assignment: CDR1 MDHEN and CDR2 SYDVKM. Trimming took off 5 bases at V and 1 base at J, with 14 bases between the two ends. The CDR3 consists of 15 residues. This chain's CDR3 is CASSPIRAGNTEAFF. The CDR3 DNA is TGTGCCAGCAGTCCCATTCGGGCGGGGAACACTGAAGCTTTCTTT.